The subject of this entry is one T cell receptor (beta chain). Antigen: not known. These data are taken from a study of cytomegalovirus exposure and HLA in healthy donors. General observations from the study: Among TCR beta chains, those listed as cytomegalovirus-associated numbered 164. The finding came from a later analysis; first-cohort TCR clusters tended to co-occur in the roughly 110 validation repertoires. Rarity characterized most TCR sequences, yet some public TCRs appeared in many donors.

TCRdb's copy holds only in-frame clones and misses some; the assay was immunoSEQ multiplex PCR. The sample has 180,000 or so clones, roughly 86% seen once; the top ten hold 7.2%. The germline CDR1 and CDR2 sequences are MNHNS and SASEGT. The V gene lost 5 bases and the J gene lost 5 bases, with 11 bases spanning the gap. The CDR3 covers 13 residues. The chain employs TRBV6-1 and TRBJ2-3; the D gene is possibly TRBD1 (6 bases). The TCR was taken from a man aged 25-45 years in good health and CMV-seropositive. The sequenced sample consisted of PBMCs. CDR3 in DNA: TGTGCCAGCAGTATCTCACAGGGAGATACGCAGTATTTT. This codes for CASSISQGDTQYF.